The entry below gives a single T cell receptor (beta chain) sequence along with its context. Many counts were recorded for this clonotype. Its specific antigen is unknown. Per-base quality was not reported, and no clone a single base away is much larger than it. Measured from the cysteine to the phenylalanine, the CDR3 is 17 residues long. Only the CDR3 region is kept as DNA, spanning 51 bases read in frame from base 1. Taken from the germline V gene, the CDR1 and CDR2 loops are MNHEY and SVGAGI. The germline V and J ends show losses of 5 bases and 0 bases respectively, and no gene match explains 9 bases of the junction. This specimen belongs to a study of early T cells in non-severe SARS-CoV-2 infection (dated by TCRdb to 2020 to 2023). For the study in its entirety: Because TCR sequencing was done on bulk RNA from unsorted whole blood, the alpha and beta chains could not be paired. What the work shows at the level of the full study, not this receptor alone: VDJdb matching was skewed toward anti-spike CD8 responses and likely underestimated virus-specific expansions by missing private and CD4 specificities.

The library relied on 5' RACE. Reads for this sample came from a NextSeq 500. The TCR library protocol attached unique molecular identifiers to individual cDNA molecules to correct for sequencing error and PCR bias. Both TCR alpha and beta chains were sequenced, and tight co-correlation was observed between alpha and beta sequence abundances in each sample. As for the authors' bioinformatics: V gene, J gene and CDR3 annotation of TCR sequences was performed with Decombinator V4. Expanded TCRs were defined as changing significantly between any two time points under a Poisson model with p below 0.0001. TCR abundances were normalised to the total number of TCRs sequenced per sample and expressed as counts per million. TRAV1-2 paired with TRAJ12, TRAJ20 or TRAJ33 defined MAIT TCRs, while TRAV10 paired with TRAJ18 defined iNKT TCRs. VDJdb, accessed 1 November 2021, was searched for CMV, EBV and SARS-CoV-2 annotated TCRs, with TCRs annotated for multiple antigens excluded. TCRdb reprocessing: public reads trimmed at Q25 with fastp, clones called with MiXCR, in-frame beta chains kept. Entries are consolidated by CDR3 protein sequence, retaining the most common genes and DNA. In this record, the V and J calls reflect TCRdb's handling and not the investigators' own analysis. The sample table shows about 19,000 distinct CDR3 sequences, and approximately 4% are seen once. 7% to 8.5% of the sample goes to the ten largest clones.

A case-control design nested within a healthcare worker cohort in London, UK, was used, with weekly nasopharyngeal swab PCR tests and blood sampling performed. Between 23 and 31 March 2020, the week of the UK lockdown, healthcare workers were enrolled and then followed up weekly for as long as 16 weeks. The sequence was obtained from an adult who was a healthcare worker with PCR-confirmed SARS-CoV-2 infection or an uninfected control (not recorded which). The chain links TRBV6-5 with TRBJ2-3; TRBD2 agrees with 9 junctional bases. Material for sequencing was whole blood. The base sequence is TGTGCCAGCAGTCAACGAGGGCTAGCGGGGAGCACAGATACGCAGTATTTT. This gives the protein CASSQRGLAGSTDTQYF.